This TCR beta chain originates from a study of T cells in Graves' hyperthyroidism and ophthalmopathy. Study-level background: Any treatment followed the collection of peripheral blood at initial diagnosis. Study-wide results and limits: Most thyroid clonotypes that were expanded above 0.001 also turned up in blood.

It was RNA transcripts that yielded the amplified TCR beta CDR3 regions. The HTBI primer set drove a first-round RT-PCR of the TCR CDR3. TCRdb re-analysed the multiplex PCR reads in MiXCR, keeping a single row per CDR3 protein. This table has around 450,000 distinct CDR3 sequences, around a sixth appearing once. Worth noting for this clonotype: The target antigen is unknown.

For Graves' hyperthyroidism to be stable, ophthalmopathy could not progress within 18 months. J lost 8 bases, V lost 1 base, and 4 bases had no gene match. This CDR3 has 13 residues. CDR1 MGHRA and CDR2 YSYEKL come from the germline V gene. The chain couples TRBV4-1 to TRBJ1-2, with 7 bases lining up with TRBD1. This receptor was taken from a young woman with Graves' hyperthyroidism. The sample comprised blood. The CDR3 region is CASSQVQGRGYTF. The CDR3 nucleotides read TGCGCCAGCAGCCAAGTACAGGGGCGAGGCTACACCTTC.